This section outlines one T cell receptor (beta chain) sequence together with its context. Its antigen is unidentified. The data were obtained in a study of Ad26.COV2.S vaccination and SARS-CoV-2 variants. Study at large: Donor joined the COV1001 Ad26.COV2.S trial arm.

V was shortened by 4 bases and J by 5 bases, with 17 bases between the two germline ends. The CDR3 is 15 residues long. Per germline, CDR1 SGHTA and CDR2 FQGNSA. Clones were sequenced by immunoSEQ multiplex PCR, and TCRdb holds only the in-frame ones, with some missing. This table has fewer than 900,000 clones, around 89% appearing once. Study-level results: Participants given vaccine showed non-spike TCR breadth similar to that of placebo recipients.

Treatment meaning: around 19 received Ad26.COV2.S at low or high dose, single or two shots; about 5 received placebo; per-sample allocation not given. Sampling was done on day 63 after the first vaccine or placebo injection. This TCR came from a person aged 18-65 years who received the Ad26.COV2.S COVID-19 vaccine or a placebo. Sequenced material: peripheral blood, taken in a trial of Ad26.COV2.S vaccine versus placebo. The J gene is TRBJ2-5, the V gene TRBV7-2, with TRBD1 as a possible D gene (6 bases). The CDR3 here is CASSSDQGFGETQYF. Here the CDR3 DNA reads TGTGCCAGCAGCTCCGATCAGGGGTTTGGTGAGACCCAGTACTTC.